What follows are 3 T cell receptor beta chains derived from one specimen sequenced in a study of shared clonotypes between healthy human individuals. Naive CD8 cells, CD45RO-negative and positively selected for CCR7, excluded terminally differentiated effector memory CD45RA+ cells. Sequenced by immunoSEQ multiplex PCR; TCRdb stores in-frame clones only, minus some. The table includes about 2 million clones, over 85% detected once. Sequencing was done on a sample of naive CD8+ T cells sorted from blood. These TCRs come from a man younger than 30 in good health.

Only one count was recorded for this clone. This chain connects TRBV7-8 to TRBJ1-6; weak D call: TRBD1 (5 bases). The V gene lost 5 bases and the J gene lost 4 bases, with 21 bases spanning the gap. The CDR3 is made up of 18 amino acids. The germline V gene has CDR1 SGHVS and CDR2 FQNEAQ. CDR3 DNA sequence: TGTGCCAGCAGCCCCACCGGAGAAGGGGTGTTATATAATTCACCCCTCCACTTT. Its protein is CASSPTGEGVLYNSPLHF.

The rearrangement joins TRBV7-9 to TRBJ2-1, with D perhaps being TRBD1 or TRBD2 (5 bases each). The CDR3 is made up of 15 amino acids. The V gene's germline CDR1 is SEHNR and CDR2 FQNEAQ (reference sequence). V lost 2 bases and J 6 bases, leaving 14 bases between the germline ends. The CDR3 here is CASSLFQGGFNEQFF. The CDR3 DNA is TGTGCCAGCAGCTTATTCCAGGGCGGGTTCAATGAGCAGTTCTTC.

This rearrangement joins TRBV7-8 to TRBJ2-5; the match to TRBD2 covers 12 bases. The CDR3 consists of 16 residues. Germline CDR1 is SGHVS and CDR2 is FQNEAQ. The trim removed 5 bases at V and 1 base at J, leaving 5 bases unmatched. CDR3 bases: TGTGCCAGCAGCCCAAGACTAGCGGGGGCCCAAGAGACCCAGTACTTC. This sequence encodes CASSPRLAGAQETQYF.